The clone carrying this T cell receptor (beta chain) has more than one count but fewer than ten. Its antigen is unidentified. The data are from a study of T cells after yellow fever vaccination. Whole-study results and caveats: Within FACS-sorted repertoires, abundant clonotypes contaminating from the bulk population could be present.

This CDR3 contains 14 residues. Germline CDR1 and CDR2: SGHNT and YYREEE (reference sequence). The V and J ends lost 5 bases and 6 bases, in that order; junction bases with no gene match: 8. Template switching with 5'RACE generated the TCR cDNA and added a universal primer site and UMIs. TCRdb used MiXCR to reprocess the 5' RACE reads, holding one entry per CDR3 protein. The sample has 170,000 or so distinct CDR3 sequences; about 6% are singletons. Source: CD4+ T cells sorted from PBMCs, taken on the day of the first yellow fever vaccination. This chain joins TRBV5-4 and TRBJ2-3; 8 bases fit TRBD2. This clonotype originated in a man aged 18 to 29 who received the YFV17D yellow fever vaccine. The CDR3 bases are TGTGCCAGCAGTCCCCCGGGGGGGCGGGATACGCAGTATTTT. Its protein is CASSPPGGRDTQYF.